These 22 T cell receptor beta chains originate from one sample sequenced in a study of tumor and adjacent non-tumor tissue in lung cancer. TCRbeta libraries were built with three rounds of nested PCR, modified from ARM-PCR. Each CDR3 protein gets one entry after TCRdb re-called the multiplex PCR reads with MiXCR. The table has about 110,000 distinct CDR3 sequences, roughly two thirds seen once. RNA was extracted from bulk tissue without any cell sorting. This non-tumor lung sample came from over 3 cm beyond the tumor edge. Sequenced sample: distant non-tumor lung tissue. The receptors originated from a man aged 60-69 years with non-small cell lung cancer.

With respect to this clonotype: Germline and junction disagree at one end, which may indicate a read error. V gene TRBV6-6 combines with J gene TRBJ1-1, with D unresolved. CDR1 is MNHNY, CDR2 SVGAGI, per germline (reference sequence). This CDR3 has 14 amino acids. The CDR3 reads CSSNNMGEGTEAFF. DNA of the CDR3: TGTTCCAGCAACAACATGGGCGAGGGCACTGAAGCTTTCTTT.

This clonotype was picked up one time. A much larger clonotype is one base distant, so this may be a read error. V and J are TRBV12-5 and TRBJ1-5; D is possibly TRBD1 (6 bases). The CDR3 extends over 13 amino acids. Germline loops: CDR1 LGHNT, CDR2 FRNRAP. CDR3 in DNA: TGTGATAGTGGTTTCGGGACAAAACAGCCCCAGCATTTT. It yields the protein CDSGFGTKQPQHF. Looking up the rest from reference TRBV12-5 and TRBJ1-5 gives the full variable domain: DARVTQTPRHKVTEMGQEVTMRCQPILGHNTVFWYRQTMMQGLELLAYFRNRAPLDDSGMPKDRFSAEMPDATLATLKIQPSEPRDSAVYFCDSGFGTKQPQHFGDGTRLSIL.

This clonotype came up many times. The CDR3 is CASSERQNYGYTF. Written as DNA, the CDR3 is TGTGCCAGCAGTGAGCGCCAGAACTATGGCTACACCTTC. The chain is built from TRBV6-1 and TRBJ1-2; no definite D call. The V end was cut by 3 bases, the J end by 2 bases, with 7 bases between. CDR3 length: 13 amino acids. Germline V CDR1 and CDR2: MNHNS, SASEGT.

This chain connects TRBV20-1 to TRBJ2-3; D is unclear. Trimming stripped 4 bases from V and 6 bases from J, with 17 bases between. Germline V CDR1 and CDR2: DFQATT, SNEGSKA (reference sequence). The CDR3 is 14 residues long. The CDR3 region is CSANVGSPGDTQYF. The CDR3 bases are TGCAGTGCTAACGTTGGCTCCCCTGGGGATACGCAGTATTTT.

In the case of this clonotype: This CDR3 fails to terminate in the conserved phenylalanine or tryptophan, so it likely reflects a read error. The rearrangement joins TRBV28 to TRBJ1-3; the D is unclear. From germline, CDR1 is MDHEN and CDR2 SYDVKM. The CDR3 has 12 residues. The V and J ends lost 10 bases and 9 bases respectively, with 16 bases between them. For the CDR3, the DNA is TGTGCCACCTCTGTATTGAGGATCACCATATATTCT. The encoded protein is CATSVLRITIYS.

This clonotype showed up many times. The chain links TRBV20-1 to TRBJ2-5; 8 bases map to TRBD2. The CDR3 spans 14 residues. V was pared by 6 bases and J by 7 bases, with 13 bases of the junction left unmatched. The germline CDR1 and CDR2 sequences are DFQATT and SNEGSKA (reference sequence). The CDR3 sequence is CSAPAGVSGGTQYF. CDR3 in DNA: TGCAGTGCCCCAGCGGGAGTCTCAGGAGGGACCCAGTACTTC.

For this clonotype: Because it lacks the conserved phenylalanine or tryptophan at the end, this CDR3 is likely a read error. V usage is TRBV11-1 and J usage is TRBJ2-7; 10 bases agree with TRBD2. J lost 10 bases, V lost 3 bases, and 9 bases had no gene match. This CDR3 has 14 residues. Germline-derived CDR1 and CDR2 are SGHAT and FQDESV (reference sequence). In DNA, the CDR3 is TGTGCCAGCAGCTTGGGACTAGCGTCGGGGGAACAGTACCTC. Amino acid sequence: CASSLGLASGEQYL.

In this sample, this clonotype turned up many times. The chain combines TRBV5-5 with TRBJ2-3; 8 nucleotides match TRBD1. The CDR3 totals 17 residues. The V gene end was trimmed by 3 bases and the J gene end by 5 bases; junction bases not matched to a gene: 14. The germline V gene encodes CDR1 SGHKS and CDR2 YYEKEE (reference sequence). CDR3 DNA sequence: TGTGCCAGCAGCTCCCATCTAGGGACAGGTGGGATAGATACGCAGTATTTT. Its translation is CASSSHLGTGGIDTQYF.

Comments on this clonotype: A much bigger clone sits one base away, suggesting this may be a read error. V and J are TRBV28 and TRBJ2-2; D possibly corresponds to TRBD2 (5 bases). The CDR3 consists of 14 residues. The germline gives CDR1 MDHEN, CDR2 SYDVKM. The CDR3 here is CASSLLVNTGELSF. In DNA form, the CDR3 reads TGTGCCAGCAGTTTGTTAGTCAACACCGGGGAGCTGTCTTTT.

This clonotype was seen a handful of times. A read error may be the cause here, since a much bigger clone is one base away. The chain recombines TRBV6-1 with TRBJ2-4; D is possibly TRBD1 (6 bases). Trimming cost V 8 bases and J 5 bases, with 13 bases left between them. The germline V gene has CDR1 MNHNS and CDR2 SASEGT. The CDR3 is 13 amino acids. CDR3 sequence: CASYRAGENIQYF. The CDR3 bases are TGTGCCAGCTATAGGGCAGGGGAAAACATTCAGTACTTC.

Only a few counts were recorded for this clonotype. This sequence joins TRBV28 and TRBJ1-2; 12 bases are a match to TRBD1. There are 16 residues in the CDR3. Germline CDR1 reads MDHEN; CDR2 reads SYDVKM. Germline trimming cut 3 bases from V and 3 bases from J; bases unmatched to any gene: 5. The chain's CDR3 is CASSFGDRGRDYGYTF. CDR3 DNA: TGTGCCAGCAGTTTTGGGGACAGGGGGCGCGACTATGGCTACACCTTC.

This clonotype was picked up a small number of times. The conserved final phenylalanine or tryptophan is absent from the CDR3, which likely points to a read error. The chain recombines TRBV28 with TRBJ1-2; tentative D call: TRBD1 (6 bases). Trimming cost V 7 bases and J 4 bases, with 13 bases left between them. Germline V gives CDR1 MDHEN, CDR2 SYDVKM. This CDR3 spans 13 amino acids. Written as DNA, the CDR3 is TGTGCCAGCAACGTCGACAGGCGCTATGGCTACACCCTC. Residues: CASNVDRRYGYTL.

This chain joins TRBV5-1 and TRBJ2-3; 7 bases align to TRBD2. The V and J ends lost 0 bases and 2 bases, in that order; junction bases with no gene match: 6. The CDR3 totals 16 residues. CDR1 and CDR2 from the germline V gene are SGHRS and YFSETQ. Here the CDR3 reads CASSLGSSGSTDTQYF. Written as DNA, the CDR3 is TGCGCCAGCAGCTTGGGGAGTAGCGGGTCCACAGATACGCAGTATTTT.

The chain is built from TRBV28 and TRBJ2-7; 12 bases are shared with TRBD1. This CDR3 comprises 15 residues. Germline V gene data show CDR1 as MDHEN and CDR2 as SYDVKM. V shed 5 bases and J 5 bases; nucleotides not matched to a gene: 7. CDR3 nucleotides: TGTGCCAGCAGTCTCGGGACAGGGGGCCTGGACGAGCAGTACTTC. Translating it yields CASSLGTGGLDEQYF.

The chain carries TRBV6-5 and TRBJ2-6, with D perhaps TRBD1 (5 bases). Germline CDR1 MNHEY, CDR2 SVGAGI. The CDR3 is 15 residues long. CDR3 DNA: TGTACCACCCTGACAGTAAGCTCTGGGGCCAACGTCCTGACTTTC. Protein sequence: CTTLTVSSGANVLTF.

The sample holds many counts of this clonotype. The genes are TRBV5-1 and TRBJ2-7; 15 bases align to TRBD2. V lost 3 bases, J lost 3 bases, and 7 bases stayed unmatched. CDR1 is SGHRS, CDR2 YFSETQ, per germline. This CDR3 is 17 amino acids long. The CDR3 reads CASSYYGLAGGIYEQYF. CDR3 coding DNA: TGCGCCAGCAGCTACTACGGACTAGCGGGAGGGATCTACGAGCAGTACTTC.

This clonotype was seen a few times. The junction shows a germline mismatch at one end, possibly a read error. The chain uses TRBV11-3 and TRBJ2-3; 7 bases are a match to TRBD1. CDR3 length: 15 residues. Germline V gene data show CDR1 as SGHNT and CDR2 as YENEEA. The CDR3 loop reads CVSSLDRVTADTQYF. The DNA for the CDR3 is TGTGTCAGCAGCTTAGACAGGGTAACGGCTGATACGCAGTATTTT.

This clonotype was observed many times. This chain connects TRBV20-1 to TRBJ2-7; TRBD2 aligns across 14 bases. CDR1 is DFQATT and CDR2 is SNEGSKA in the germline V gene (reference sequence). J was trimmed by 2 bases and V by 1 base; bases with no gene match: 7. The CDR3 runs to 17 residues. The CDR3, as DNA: TGCAGTGCTAGAGGCATTGGGACTAGCGGGGGTACCTACGAGCAGTACTTC. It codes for CSARGIGTSGGTYEQYF.

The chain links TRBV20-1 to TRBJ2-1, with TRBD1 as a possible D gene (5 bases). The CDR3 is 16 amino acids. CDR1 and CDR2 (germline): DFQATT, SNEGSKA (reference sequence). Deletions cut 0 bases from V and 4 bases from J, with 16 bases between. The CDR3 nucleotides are TGCAGTGCTAGAGATCCGAATCAGGGTCATTACAATGAGCAGTTCTTC. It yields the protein CSARDPNQGHYNEQFF.

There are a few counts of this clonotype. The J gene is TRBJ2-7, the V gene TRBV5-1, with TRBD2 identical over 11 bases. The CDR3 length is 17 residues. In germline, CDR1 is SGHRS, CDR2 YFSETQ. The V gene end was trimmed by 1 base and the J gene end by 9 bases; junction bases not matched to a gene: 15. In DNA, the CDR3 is TGCGCCAGCAGCTTGAAAGCTAGCGGGGGGCCTGCCTTAGTGCAGTACTTC. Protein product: CASSLKASGGPALVQYF.

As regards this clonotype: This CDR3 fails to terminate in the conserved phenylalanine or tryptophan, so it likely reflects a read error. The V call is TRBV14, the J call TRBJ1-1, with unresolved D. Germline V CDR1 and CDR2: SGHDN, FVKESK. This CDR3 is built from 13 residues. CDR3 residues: CASSQALNTKAFL. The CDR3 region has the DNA TGTGCCAGCAGCCAAGCTCTCAACACTAAAGCTTTCTTA.

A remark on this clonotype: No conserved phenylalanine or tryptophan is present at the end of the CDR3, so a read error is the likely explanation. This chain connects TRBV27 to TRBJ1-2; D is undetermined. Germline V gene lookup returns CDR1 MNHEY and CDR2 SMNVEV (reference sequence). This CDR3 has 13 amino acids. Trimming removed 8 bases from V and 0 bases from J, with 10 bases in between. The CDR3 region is CASGRNTNYGYTI. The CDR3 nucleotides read TGTGCCAGCGGACGGAACACTAACTATGGCTACACCATC.